The source of this T cell receptor (beta chain) is a study of beta chain features in type 1 diabetes. Study-level information: All samples yielded roughly 100 million examined sorted cells. Study-wide results and limits: VDJ junctions from type 1 diabetes patients carried fewer insertions and larger deletions. People with Type 1 diabetes carried modestly yet significantly shorter TCRB CDR3s in all four CD4+ subsets. Amplification by PCR could prefer shorter templates, with the same effect in patients and controls.

The CDR3 runs 13 residues. Germline values: CDR1 SEHNR, CDR2 FQNEAQ (reference sequence). The germline V and J ends were trimmed by 2 bases and 4 bases, with 6 bases remaining between them. This clone was seen only a few times. As yet, its antigen is unknown. Other DNA sequences in the same sample also yield this CDR3. Sequencing targeted expressed TCRB transcripts, as all isolated RNA had been reverse transcribed. TCRdb's copy holds only in-frame clones and misses some; the assay was immunoSEQ multiplex PCR. The table records over 200,000 clones, 11% of them present only once. The gene calls are TRBV7-9 and TRBJ1-5; perhaps TRBD1 as D (6 bases). Material for sequencing was naive CD4+ T cells from blood. This TCR was recovered from a man between 25 and 39 years old with type 1 diabetes. CDR3 loop: CASSLRGNQPQHF. The DNA for the CDR3 is TGTGCCAGCAGCTTAAGGGGGAATCAGCCCCAGCATTTT.